Listed here are 22 T cell receptor beta chains from one sample, sequenced in a study of neurological immune-mediated disorders. The time point is: longitudinal time-point 2. One entry per CDR3 protein, called by TCRdb with MiXCR from the 5' RACE reads. The sample carries approximately 89,000 distinct CDR3 sequences, 13% recorded once. Sequenced: PBMCs. Receptors were obtained from a female donor with HTLV-1-associated myelopathy (HAM/TSP).

This clonotype was detected many times. The chain joins TRBV12-3 or TRBV12-4 to TRBJ1-1; 9 positions match TRBD1. J lost 1 base, V lost 8 bases, and 8 bases had no gene match. CDR3 length equals 15 residues. The CDR3 nucleotides are TGTGCCAGCGCGAACCAACAGGGGGCGAACACTGAAGCTTTCTTT. Protein product: CASANQQGANTEAFF.

This clonotype was counted many times. The rearrangement joins TRBV5-1 to TRBJ2-5; 9 bases line up with TRBD1. CDR3 length: 15 amino acids. The V segment lost 4 bases and the J segment 4 bases; nucleotides outside the gene matches: 8. Germline V CDR1 and CDR2: SGHRS, YFSETQ. The CDR3, as DNA: TGCGCCAGCAGCGCCGGGACAGGGAGTTCAGAGACCCAGTACTTC. Protein product: CASSAGTGSSETQYF.

With respect to this clonotype: It is likely a read error, because the conserved phenylalanine at the end of the CDR3 is missing. V usage is TRBV27 and J usage is TRBJ1-6, with D perhaps TRBD1 (5 bases). The CDR3 contains 15 residues. Per the germline V gene, CDR1 is MNHEY and CDR2 is SMNVEV (reference sequence). CDR3 nucleotides: TGTGCCAGCAGTAGGGGAATCTCCTATAATTCACACCTCCACTAT. Translated, it gives CASSRGISYNSHLHY.

This clonotype was observed at least ten times. J is TRBJ2-7 and V is TRBV12-3 or TRBV12-4, with D possibly being TRBD1 or TRBD2 (5 bases each). The CDR3 is 13 residues long. Trimming stripped 4 bases from V and 7 bases from J, with 14 bases between. As DNA, the CDR3 is TGTGCCAGCAGTTACTACCGGGACCAAGAGCAGTACTTC. It translates to CASSYYRDQEQYF.

The table lists this clonotype with many counts. J is TRBJ2-3 and V is TRBV20-1; TRBD2 aligns across 8 bases. With V trimmed by 5 bases and J by 1 base, 5 bases remained unmatched. The CDR3 is made up of 14 amino acids. The germline V gene encodes CDR1 DFQATT and CDR2 SNEGSKA (reference sequence). Here the CDR3 reads CSASLAAGTDTQYF. The CDR3, as DNA: TGCAGTGCTTCACTAGCGGCTGGCACAGATACGCAGTATTTT.

This clonotype was counted many times. The chain uses TRBV20-1 and TRBJ2-1; 8 positions agree with TRBD2. This CDR3 comprises 15 residues. Germline CDR1 reads DFQATT; CDR2 reads SNEGSKA (reference sequence). Trimming cost V 0 bases and J 6 bases; bases outside gene matches: 7. In DNA form, the CDR3 reads TGCAGTGCTAGAGATCCGGGGGGGCGGGGCAATGAGCAGTTCTTC. Translated: CSARDPGGRGNEQFF.

The chain combines TRBV5-6 with TRBJ2-7; D is possibly TRBD1 or TRBD2 (5 bases each). Looked up from germline, CDR1 is SGHDT and CDR2 is YYEEEE. Trimming stripped 0 bases from V and 2 bases from J, with 12 bases between. This CDR3 has 15 amino acids. The CDR3 here is CASSLGQGETYEQYF. CDR3 sequence (DNA): TGTGCCAGCAGCTTGGGGCAGGGAGAGACCTACGAGCAGTACTTC. The full variable domain, its missing parts supplied by reference TRBV5-6 and TRBJ2-7, is DAGVTQSPTHLIKTRGQQVTLRCSPKSGHDTVSWYQQALGQGPQFIFQYYEEEERQRGNFPDRFSGHQFPNYSSELNVNALLLGDSALYLCASSLGQGETYEQYFGPGTRLTVT.

This clonotype was observed many times. The V gene is TRBV10-3, the J gene TRBJ2-7; possibly TRBD1 or TRBD2 for D (5 bases each). Germline-derived CDR1 and CDR2 are ENHRY and SYGVKD. The V and J ends lost 10 bases and 5 bases respectively, with 15 bases between them. The CDR3 runs to 12 residues. CDR3 residues: CATARLGDEQYF. CDR3 in DNA: TGTGCCACCGCCAGGTTGGGGGACGAGCAGTACTTC.

There are many counts of this clonotype. The CDR3 nucleotides are TGCGCCAGCAGGGGACTAGCGGACTCCTACGAGCAGTACTTC. It specifies CASRGLADSYEQYF. The chain recombines TRBV5-1 with TRBJ2-7; TRBD2 matches 11 bases. Germline-derived CDR1 and CDR2 are SGHRS and YFSETQ. The CDR3 is made up of 14 amino acids. V lost 5 bases to trimming and J lost 0 bases; unmatched junction nucleotides: 1.

V is TRBV27 and J is TRBJ1-1; D call uncertain. Looked up from germline, CDR1 is MNHEY and CDR2 is SMNVEV (reference sequence). This CDR3 has 13 residues. Trimming took 2 bases from V and 9 from J, leaving 13 bases between them. Written as DNA, the CDR3 is TGTGCCAGCAGTTTAGAGGAGAGAGGGAAAGCTTTCTTT. This codes for CASSLEERGKAFF.

There are many counts of this clonotype. The chain combines TRBV5-1 with TRBJ1-6; the D is unclear. CDR1 SGHRS and CDR2 YFSETQ come from the germline V gene. This CDR3 comprises 15 residues. V was pared by 3 bases and J by 6 bases, with 13 bases between. DNA of the CDR3: TGCGCCAGCAGCTCAACAGCGTCCGGTAATTCACCCCTCCACTTT. Translated, it gives CASSSTASGNSPLHF.

This clonotype was detected many times. The chain couples TRBV7-2 to TRBJ2-7; D might be TRBD2 (7 bases). Germline V CDR1 and CDR2: SGHTA, FQGNSA. The V end was cut by 1 base, the J end by 6 bases, with 10 bases between. The CDR3 loop spans 13 amino acids. DNA for the CDR3: TGTGCCAGCAGCTTAGGGGGGGGGGCCGAGCAGTACTTC. It specifies CASSLGGGAEQYF.

This clonotype was observed many times. This rearrangement joins TRBV21-1 to TRBJ2-1; the table's D call, TRBD2, was not checked against the DNA. TRBV21-1 is a pseudogene locus. CDR3 length: 17 residues. CDR3 residues: CASGRTSGGPYYNEQFF. CDR3 in DNA: TGTGCCAGCGGGCGGACTAGCGGGGGGCCTTACTACAATGAGCAGTTCTTC.

In its sample, this clonotype was seen many times. The genes are TRBV20-1 and TRBJ2-3; the match to TRBD1 covers 8 bases. The germline V gene encodes CDR1 DFQATT and CDR2 SNEGSKA (reference sequence). This CDR3 is built from 12 residues. The CDR3 DNA reads TGCACCCCAGGGGGCCGCACAGATACGCAGTATTTT. This gives the protein CTPGGRTDTQYF.

This chain links TRBV5-1 with TRBJ1-5, with D uncertain. This CDR3 comprises 15 residues. Trimming stripped 0 bases from V and 4 bases from J, with 11 bases between. Germline V gives CDR1 SGHRS, CDR2 YFSETQ. The CDR3 sequence: CASSLEGIRNQPQHF. DNA of the CDR3: TGCGCCAGCAGCTTGGAAGGGATTCGGAATCAGCCCCAGCATTTT.

This clonotype was detected ten times or more. This sequence joins TRBV28 and TRBJ2-5, with D perhaps TRBD2 (6 bases). The CDR3 totals 14 residues. V lost 7 bases, J lost 5 bases, and 17 bases lay in between. Per germline, CDR1 MDHEN and CDR2 SYDVKM. CDR3: CASTIEGGWETQYF. The DNA for the CDR3 is TGTGCCAGCACCATCGAAGGAGGGTGGGAGACCCAGTACTTC.

This chain connects TRBV12-3 or TRBV12-4 to TRBJ2-7; D ambiguous. The CDR3 runs to 14 residues. The ends were cut back, 0 bases at V and 3 bases at J, with 9 bases in the middle. The CDR3, as DNA: TGTGCCAGCAGTTTAGCGCATCCCGGCTACGAGCAGTACTTC. Its protein is CASSLAHPGYEQYF.

The rearrangement uses TRBV6-1 and TRBJ2-7; D not resolved. Trimming took 5 bases from V and 1 from J, leaving 9 bases between them. Germline assignment: CDR1 MNHNS and CDR2 SASEGT. The CDR3 is made up of 13 amino acids. CDR3 sequence reads: CASSPGRSYEQYF. The CDR3 region has the DNA TGTGCCAGCAGTCCCGGACGGTCCTACGAGCAGTACTTC.

This clonotype was seen many times. The chain couples TRBV5-1 to TRBJ2-4, with TRBD2 matching over 7 bases. The CDR3 covers 15 residues. The junction had 8 bases not matched to a gene; V was cut back by 1 base and J by 7 bases. From germline, CDR1 is SGHRS and CDR2 YFSETQ. CDR3 sequence (DNA): TGCGCCAGCAGCTTGTCGGCCCGGGGGGATAACATTCAGTACTTC. It codes for CASSLSARGDNIQYF.

This clonotype was detected many times. V is TRBV28 and J is TRBJ2-1; D not resolved. Trimming left V 7 bases short and J 6 bases short, with 19 bases between. This CDR3 contains 15 residues. In germline, CDR1 is MDHEN, CDR2 SYDVKM. Written as DNA, the CDR3 is TGTGCCAGCATTTCCTCAGCTAAGGTTGGCAATGAGCAGTTCTTC. Protein product: CASISSAKVGNEQFF.

This clonotype was seen many times. J is TRBJ2-1 and V is TRBV24-1; a weak D match, TRBD2 (5 bases). V lost 4 bases, J lost 12 bases, and 18 bases lay in between. The CDR3 has 14 residues. Germline assignment: CDR1 KGHDR and CDR2 SFDVKD. The CDR3 spells CATSDPDGFGVQFF. CDR3 bases: TGTGCCACCAGTGACCCTGATGGGTTCGGGGTGCAGTTCTTC.

This clonotype was seen a handful of times. V and J are TRBV5-5 and TRBJ2-3; possibly TRBD1 for D (6 bases). The CDR3 is made up of 15 amino acids. The V gene's germline CDR1 is SGHKS and CDR2 YYEKEE (reference sequence). Trimming shortened V by 0 bases and J by 1 base, and 9 bases separated the two germline ends. The CDR3 protein is CASSLVAGGTDTQYF. CDR3 bases: TGTGCCAGCAGCTTGGTGGCAGGGGGCACAGATACGCAGTATTTT. The complete variable domain, with remaining parts taken from reference TRBV5-5 and TRBJ2-3, reads DAGVTQSPTHLIKTRGQQVTLRCSPISGHKSVSWYQQVLGQGPQFIFQYYEKEERGRGNFPDRFSARQFPNYSSELNVNALLLGDSALYLCASSLVAGGTDTQYFGPGTRLTVL.